These 26 T cell receptor beta chains came from one sample sequenced in a study of blood T cell repertoires in COVID-19. Profiling relied on immunoSEQ multiplex PCR, and the TCRdb table lists in-frame clones only, not all of them. The table lists approximately 92,000 clones, over 80% of them singletons. Sequencing was carried out using peripheral blood. These receptors were obtained from a man aged 50-59 years with acute or convalescent COVID-19.

CDR3 residues: CASSYSWEKQYF. The CDR3 nucleotides read TGTGCCAGCAGTTACTCCTGGGAGAAGCAGTATTTT. The chain joins TRBV6-5 to TRBJ2-3; D perhaps matches TRBD2 (5 bases). The CDR3 length is 12 residues. V was clipped by 0 bases and J by 11 bases, with 9 bases between them. Germline V lookup: CDR1 MNHEY, CDR2 SVGAGI.

This chain uses TRBV5-1 with TRBJ2-2, with D possibly matching TRBD2 (6 bases). The V gene's germline CDR1 is SGHRS and CDR2 YFSETQ. The CDR3 runs to 17 residues. The germline V and J ends were trimmed by 0 bases and 1 base, with 13 bases remaining between them. The CDR3 DNA follows: TGCGCCAGCAGCTTGGCCAACGGGGGTCTGAACACCGGGGAGCTGTTTTTT. Its translation: CASSLANGGLNTGELFF.

This chain joins TRBV2 and TRBJ2-7; D call uncertain. The CDR3 consists of 16 residues. V lost 6 bases and J 3 bases, leaving 21 bases between the germline ends. In germline, CDR1 is SNHLY, CDR2 FYNNEI. The CDR3 coding sequence is TGTGCCAGCAGCGACCCCGGGTCCACGGCGAGCTACGAGCAGTACTTC. Encoded protein: CASSDPGSTASYEQYF.

This clone has more than one count but fewer than ten. This chain joins TRBV6-5 and TRBJ1-1, with a tentative D call TRBD1 (5 bases). Germline CDR1 and CDR2: MNHEY and SVGAGI. Trimming removed 2 bases at V and 3 bases at J, with 13 bases between. CDR3 length: 15 amino acids. The CDR3 loop is CASSYSRVWDTEAFF. The CDR3 DNA reads TGTGCCAGCAGTTACAGCAGGGTATGGGACACTGAAGCTTTCTTT.

This chain connects TRBV18 to TRBJ1-5, with D possibly matching TRBD1 (6 bases). Germline CDR1 is KGHSH and CDR2 is LQKENI. The germline V and J ends were trimmed by 6 bases and 6 bases, with 12 bases remaining between them. The CDR3 totals 13 residues. CDR3 nucleotide sequence: TGTGCCAGCTCGGGGGGGGCCACTCAGCCCCAGCATTTT. Its protein product is CASSGGATQPQHF.

V gene TRBV15 combines with J gene TRBJ2-1; 7 positions match TRBD1. Germline CDR1 reads LNHNV; CDR2 reads YYDKDF (reference sequence). Germline trimming cut 4 bases from V and 2 bases from J; bases unmatched to any gene: 5. The CDR3 is made up of 15 amino acids. The chain's CDR3 is CATSTRQGPYNEQFF. The DNA for the CDR3 is TGTGCCACCAGCACCCGACAGGGCCCCTACAATGAGCAGTTCTTC.

CDR3 sequence: CASSEQAPYPGGYTF. The CDR3 DNA reads TGTGCCAGCAGCGAACAGGCCCCTTACCCGGGTGGCTACACCTTC. The rearrangement joins TRBV7-2 to TRBJ1-2; a weak D match, TRBD1 (5 bases). The V end was cut by 5 bases, the J end by 7 bases, with 20 bases between. The CDR3 totals 15 residues. The germline V gene has CDR1 SGHTA and CDR2 FQGNSA.

V is TRBV4-1 and J is TRBJ1-2, with 9 bases that match TRBD1. CDR3 size: 15 residues. Germline loops: CDR1 MGHRA, CDR2 YSYEKL. V trimming: 3 bases; J trimming: 4 bases; junction bases outside the gene matches: 6. The CDR3 loop is CASSHLQGAGYGYTF. The CDR3 region has the DNA TGCGCCAGCAGCCACTTACAGGGGGCGGGCTATGGCTACACCTTC.

The chain uses TRBV18 and TRBJ1-4, with D maybe TRBD1 (6 bases). Germline-derived CDR1 and CDR2 are KGHSH and LQKENI. This CDR3 has 15 amino acids. Between the trimmed V and J ends, which lost 3 bases and 0 bases, there was a span of 8 bases. The CDR3 loop is CASSPDSATNEKLFF. CDR3 bases: TGTGCCAGCTCACCGGACAGTGCAACTAATGAAAAACTGTTTTTT.

This clone was picked up one time. The genes are TRBV11-2 and TRBJ1-1, with TRBD1 as a possible D gene (5 bases). Germline values: CDR1 SGHAT, CDR2 FQNNGV. Trimming removed 4 bases at V and 5 bases at J, with 20 bases between. This CDR3 comprises 16 residues. The CDR3 loop reads CASSSRPLRGGTEAFF. The CDR3 DNA sequence: TGTGCCAGCAGCTCACGACCGTTAAGGGGAGGAACTGAAGCTTTCTTT.

The CDR3 protein is CASSLVNQGYTEAFF. CDR3 bases: TGTGCCAGCAGCTTAGTCAATCAGGGCTACACTGAAGCTTTCTTT. The V gene is TRBV7-2, the J gene TRBJ1-1; D may be TRBD1 (5 bases). V dropped 1 base and J dropped 3 bases, with 12 bases sitting between them. The CDR3 has 15 residues. Germline assignment: CDR1 SGHTA and CDR2 FQGNSA.

This clone was seen more than once but under ten times. The V call is TRBV29-1, the J call TRBJ1-3, with D tentatively TRBD1 (6 bases). The CDR3 consists of 13 residues. V gave up 7 bases and J gave up 3 bases, with 13 bases separating them. The germline gives CDR1 SQVTM, CDR2 ANQGSEA. CDR3 protein: CSATGNDGNTIYF. The CDR3 DNA follows: TGCAGCGCCACAGGGAATGATGGAAACACCATATATTTT.

This chain links TRBV4-1 with TRBJ1-5; D remains unclear. Trimming took 0 bases from V and 2 from J, leaving 14 bases between them. CDR1 is MGHRA and CDR2 is YSYEKL in the germline V gene. The CDR3 loop spans 17 amino acids. The CDR3 sequence: CASSQEPAAERNQPQHF. CDR3 DNA sequence: TGCGCCAGCAGCCAAGAACCCGCGGCAGAGCGCAATCAGCCCCAGCATTTT.

This clone was seen more than once but under ten times. The V gene is TRBV19, the J gene TRBJ1-1; 7 nucleotides agree with TRBD1. The V gene's germline CDR1 is LNHDA and CDR2 SQIVND (reference sequence). The CDR3 consists of 13 residues. The ends lost 4 bases at V and 6 bases at J; junction bases unmatched: 5. The CDR3, as DNA: TGTGCCAGTAGTACAGAGACAGGGCCTGAAGCTTTCTTT. This encodes CASSTETGPEAFF.

The rearrangement joins TRBV6-2 or TRBV6-3 to TRBJ2-3; 12 nucleotides match TRBD1. The V gene's germline CDR1 is MNHEY and CDR2 SVGEGT. The V and J ends lost 2 bases and 8 bases, in that order; junction bases with no gene match: 8. The CDR3 totals 16 residues. The CDR3 here is CASSYPGTGGAGTQYF. The CDR3 DNA sequence: TGTGCCAGCAGTTACCCCGGGACAGGGGGCGCGGGTACGCAGTATTTT.

This CDR3 is CASSFTGGFAGELFF. As DNA, the CDR3 is TGTGCCAGCAGCTTTACAGGGGGCTTCGCCGGGGAGCTGTTTTTT. This rearrangement joins TRBV7-2 to TRBJ2-2; 9 bases fit TRBD1. The CDR3 contains 15 residues. The V gene end was trimmed by 3 bases and the J gene end by 6 bases; junction bases not matched to a gene: 5. CDR1 and CDR2 from the germline V gene are SGHTA and FQGNSA.

The chain is built from TRBV5-1 and TRBJ2-2; 13 bases are shared with TRBD2. Trimming removed 3 bases from V and 4 bases from J; junction bases left unmatched: 3. This CDR3 is built from 16 residues. The germline V gene encodes CDR1 SGHRS and CDR2 YFSETQ. CDR3 nucleotides: TGCGCCAGCAGCTCGGGACTAGCGGGACTCACCGGGGAGCTGTTTTTT. Encoded protein: CASSSGLAGLTGELFF. Variable domain in full (rest from reference TRBV5-1 and TRBJ2-2): KAGVTQTPRYLIKTRGQQVTLSCSPISGHRSVSWYQQTPGQGLQFLFEYFSETQRNKGNFPGRFSGRQFSNSRSEMNVSTLELGDSALYLCASSSGLAGLTGELFFGEGSRLTVL.

The gene calls are TRBV7-9 and TRBJ2-3; D unclear. This CDR3 spans 13 amino acids. Germline V lookup: CDR1 SEHNR, CDR2 FQNEAQ (reference sequence). Trimming pared 1 base from V and 4 bases from J, leaving 6 bases between. The CDR3 DNA sequence: TGTGCCAGCAGCTTAGTCGCGTCAGATACGCAGTATTTT. It translates to CASSLVASDTQYF.

V usage is TRBV11-3 and J usage is TRBJ2-1; no clear D. The CDR3 totals 13 residues. Trimming pared 1 base from V and 15 bases from J, leaving 16 bases between. The germline gives CDR1 SGHNT, CDR2 YENEEA. CDR3 nucleotide sequence: TGTGCCAGCAGCTTAGGGCCTTCGGGTATTCCGTTCTTC. Encoded protein: CASSLGPSGIPFF.

This chain uses TRBV10-2 with TRBJ2-5, with TRBD1 matching over 7 bases. V lost 4 bases to trimming and J lost 1 base; unmatched junction nucleotides: 9. The length of the CDR3 is 16 residues. Germline V gene lookup returns CDR1 WSHSY and CDR2 SAAADI. The chain's CDR3 is CASSGDRQGTQETQYF. For the CDR3, the DNA is TGCGCCAGCAGTGGAGATCGACAGGGAACCCAAGAGACCCAGTACTTC.

This rearrangement joins TRBV14 to TRBJ1-5; TRBD1 matches 9 bases. The CDR3 is 14 amino acids. V lost 3 bases and J lost 4; bases outside the gene matches: 1. Per the germline V gene, CDR1 is SGHDN and CDR2 is FVKESK. The CDR3 region is CASSQTGGNQPQHF. The CDR3 DNA is TGTGCCAGCAGCCAGACAGGGGGAAATCAGCCCCAGCATTTT.

The rearrangement joins TRBV6-4 to TRBJ1-2; TRBD1 matches 8 bases. The CDR3 is 13 residues long. Germline trimming cut 0 bases from V and 7 bases from J; bases unmatched to any gene: 1. CDR1 MRHNA and CDR2 SNTAGT come from the germline V gene. This CDR3 is CASSDSDRGGYTF. The CDR3 DNA reads TGTGCCAGCAGTGACTCTGACAGGGGTGGCTACACCTTC.

The rearrangement links TRBV19 to TRBJ1-2; 12 bases match TRBD1. Germline CDR1 and CDR2: LNHDA and SQIVND (reference sequence). The ends lost 5 bases at V and 4 bases at J; junction bases unmatched: 14. This CDR3 region has 18 residues. CDR3 amino acids: CASSASPGQGARVYGYTF. The CDR3 bases are TGTGCCAGTAGTGCCTCTCCGGGACAGGGGGCGCGGGTCTATGGCTACACCTTC.

This chain joins TRBV10-3 and TRBJ2-2; no reliable D call. The germline V gene encodes CDR1 ENHRY and CDR2 SYGVKD. Trimming removed 3 bases at V and 0 bases at J, with 8 bases between. CDR3 length: 15 residues. CDR3 bases: TGTGCCATCAGTGACGGCCAGGCGAACACCGGGGAGCTGTTTTTT. Its protein product is CAISDGQANTGELFF.

As to this clone: No conserved phenylalanine or tryptophan is present at the end of the CDR3, so a read error is the likely explanation. Because the CDR3's place on the DNA is in doubt, the DNA is left out and the CDR3 is given as listed by TCRdb. The CDR3 protein is CASNRGPVVY. The chain combines TRBV6-5 with TRBJ1-2. CDR1 MNHEY and CDR2 SVGAGI come from the germline V gene. The CDR3 length is 10 residues, termini included.

This chain links TRBV6-6 with TRBJ2-2, with a weak D call TRBD2 (6 bases). Trimming pared 2 bases from V and 4 bases from J, leaving 11 bases between. The length of the CDR3 is 15 residues. Looked up from germline, CDR1 is MNHNY and CDR2 is SVGAGI (reference sequence). The CDR3 sequence is CASSYAQAGTGELFF. The CDR3 DNA follows: TGTGCCAGCAGTTACGCGCAAGCGGGCACCGGGGAGCTGTTTTTT.